The next 23 T cell receptor beta chains were all read from a single sample in a study of Tregs in tolerant kidney transplant recipients. Measured with immunoSEQ multiplex PCR; TCRdb has only the in-frame clones, and not every one. The data show around 86,000 clones, roughly nine tenths seen once. Related graft donors supplied nonmyeloablative bone marrow transplants, and mixed chimerism was transient. The material was CD4+ T cells from blood (PBMCs), obtained 24 months after the transplant. The origin of the receptors is a human patient who received a combined kidney and bone marrow transplant. Some T cells may be the graft donor's.

The chain couples TRBV6-6 to TRBJ1-1, with D possibly TRBD1 on 5 matching bases. The CDR3 contains 13 residues. Per germline, CDR1 MNHNY and CDR2 SVGAGI (reference sequence). V was clipped by 6 bases and J by 7 bases, with 15 bases between them. The CDR3 coding sequence is TGTGCCAGCAGCACGACCTACACAGGTGAAGCTTTCTTT. Protein product: CASSTTYTGEAFF.

The genes are TRBV5-8 and TRBJ1-4; 8 nucleotides line up with TRBD1. CDR3 size: 15 residues. Germline V gene lookup returns CDR1 SGHTS and CDR2 YDEGEE. With 2 bases clipped from V and 5 bases from J, the junction kept 5 bases outside the gene matches. CDR3 sequence (DNA): TGTGCCAGCAGCTTATGGGACAGGCTAAATGAAAAACTGTTTTTT. Translated: CASSLWDRLNEKLFF.

This clone showed up just a few times. J is TRBJ1-1 and V is TRBV30; 7 bases line up with TRBD1. The CDR3 is 13 residues long. Germline CDR1 GTSNPN, CDR2 SVGIG (reference sequence). The V and J ends lost 4 bases and 5 bases, in that order; junction bases with no gene match: 7. In nucleotides, the CDR3 is TGTGCCTGGATGAAGTCAGGGGGGACTGAAGCTTTCTTT. Translating gives CAWMKSGGTEAFF.

The chain links TRBV7-3 to TRBJ1-2; D may be TRBD1 (6 bases). The germline gives CDR1 SGHTA, CDR2 FQGTGA. The CDR3 sequence is 16 residues long. With 2 bases removed from V and 5 bases from J, the gap between germline ends came to 18 bases. DNA for the CDR3: TGTGCCAGCAGCTTAGGGACACGGGAGGGATCTTATGGCTACACCTTC. It codes for CASSLGTREGSYGYTF.

The genes are TRBV5-1 and TRBJ2-1; possible D gene TRBD1, 7 bases. The V gene lost 1 base and the J gene lost 2 bases, with 13 bases spanning the gap. In germline, CDR1 is SGHRS, CDR2 YFSETQ. The CDR3 has 16 amino acids. The CDR3 nucleotides are TGCGCCAGCAGCTTGAGGGGGCGGGAAACCTACAATGAGCAGTTCTTC. Encoded protein: CASSLRGRETYNEQFF.

V usage is TRBV11-3 and J usage is TRBJ2-3, with TRBD1 matching 10 bases. This CDR3 is 15 amino acids long. V lost 5 bases, J lost 4 bases, and 6 bases stayed unmatched. CDR1 and CDR2 (germline): SGHNT, YENEEA. CDR3 DNA sequence: TGTGCCAGCAGCACCGGACAGGGGGAGGCAGATACGCAGTATTTT. Translation gives CASSTGQGEADTQYF.

The chain recombines TRBV7-2 with TRBJ2-1; TRBD2 might be the D (5 bases). Trimming took off 5 bases at V and 2 bases at J, with 16 bases between the two ends. The CDR3 covers 16 residues. Germline values: CDR1 SGHTA, CDR2 FQGNSA. The CDR3, as DNA: TGTGCCAGCAGCCCGAGGCGCGGGTTCCCCTACAATGAGCAGTTCTTC. This sequence encodes CASSPRRGFPYNEQFF.

The CDR3 DNA reads TGCAGCGTTGGGCTTCTTAGGGAGGCCCAGTACTTC. It yields the protein CSVGLLREAQYF. The rearrangement joins TRBV29-1 to TRBJ2-5; D might be TRBD2 (6 bases). V was pared by 4 bases and J by 9 bases, with 15 bases between. CDR3 length: 12 residues. CDR1 and CDR2 (germline): SQVTM, ANQGSEA.

J is TRBJ2-1 and V is TRBV2; 8 bases line up with TRBD2. Germline CDR1 reads SNHLY; CDR2 reads FYNNEI. The CDR3 has 14 amino acids. Unmatched junction bases numbered 7, after V lost 8 bases and J lost 4 bases. CDR3 in DNA: TGTGCCAGCCTCCTTAGCGGGGATTACAATGAGCAGTTCTTC. Translation gives CASLLSGDYNEQFF. The full variable domain, its missing parts supplied by reference TRBV2 and TRBJ2-1, is EPEVTQTPSHQVTQMGQEVILRCVPISNHLYFYWYRQILGQKVEFLVSFYNNEISEKSEIFDDQFSVERPDGSNFTLKIRSTKLEDSAMYFCASLLSGDYNEQFFGPGTRLTVL.

This sequence joins TRBV14 and TRBJ2-5; 9 bases fit TRBD2. V dropped 2 bases and J dropped 3; count of bases not matched to a gene: 10. The CDR3 has 17 amino acids. The germline CDR1 and CDR2 sequences are SGHDN and FVKESK. The CDR3 nucleotides read TGTGCCAGCAGCCAAATGCGCGGGAGGGCCTTTAAAGAGACCCAGTACTTC. It specifies CASSQMRGRAFKETQYF. Full variable domain (outside the CDR3, taken from reference TRBV14 and TRBJ2-5): EAGVTQFPSHSVIEKGQTVTLRCDPISGHDNLYWYRRVMGKEIKFLLHFVKESKQDESGMPNNRFLAERTGGTYSTLKVQPAELEDSGVYFCASSQMRGRAFKETQYFGPGTRLLVL.

The chain has TRBV18 and TRBJ1-5; D gene ambiguous. This CDR3 comprises 16 residues. Germline CDR1 KGHSH, CDR2 LQKENI. Deletions cut 4 bases from V and 0 bases from J, with 13 bases between. CDR3 sequence: CASSRTYWDSNQPQHF. CDR3 in DNA: TGTGCCAGCTCACGGACTTATTGGGATAGCAATCAGCCCCAGCATTTT.

This chain joins TRBV30 and TRBJ2-3; D unresolved. The CDR3 runs 14 residues. Trimming removed 0 bases from V and 3 bases from J, with 10 bases in between. Germline loops: CDR1 GTSNPN, CDR2 SVGIG (reference sequence). Written as DNA, the CDR3 is TGTGCCTGGAGTGTGACATGGTCGACAGATACGCAGTATTTT. It translates to CAWSVTWSTDTQYF.

This sequence joins TRBV27 and TRBJ2-7; tentatively, D is TRBD1 (6 bases). Trimming removed 2 bases at V and 1 base at J, with 12 bases between. CDR1 MNHEY and CDR2 SMNVEV come from the germline V gene (reference sequence). CDR3 length equals 15 residues. Here the CDR3 DNA reads TGTGCCAGCAGTTTAAGCCAGGGGCTATCCTACGAGCAGTACTTC. This encodes CASSLSQGLSYEQYF.

The genes are TRBV29-1 and TRBJ2-3, with TRBD2 matching 7 bases. The trim removed 1 base at V and 4 bases at J, leaving 5 bases unmatched. From germline, CDR1 is SQVTM and CDR2 ANQGSEA. There are 14 residues in the CDR3. DNA of the CDR3: TGCAGCGTTGAAGGCGGGAGAAGGGCAGATACGCAGTATTTT. The encoded protein is CSVEGGRRADTQYF.

This chain's CDR3 is CASSWGQNNSPLHF. The CDR3 DNA is TGTGCCAGCAGCTGGGGACAGAATAATTCACCCCTCCACTTT. The rearrangement links TRBV7-9 to TRBJ1-6, with 7 bases fitting TRBD1. CDR1 is SEHNR, CDR2 FQNEAQ, per germline (reference sequence). The ends lost 4 bases at V and 5 bases at J; junction bases unmatched: 2. The CDR3 runs 14 residues. Using reference TRBV7-9 and TRBJ1-6 for the parts outside the CDR3, the full variable domain is DTGVSQNPRHKITKRGQNVTFRCDPISEHNRLYWYRQTLGQGPEFLTYFQNEAQLEKSRLLSDRFSAERPKGSFSTLEIQRTEQGDSAMYLCASSWGQNNSPLHFGNGTRLTVT.

V gene TRBV7-9 combines with J gene TRBJ1-2; 7 nucleotides match TRBD1. This CDR3 region has 15 residues. CDR1 SEHNR and CDR2 FQNEAQ come from the germline V gene (reference sequence). V shed 1 base, J shed 0 bases, and the junction held 2 bases outside the gene matches. As DNA, the CDR3 is TGTGCCAGCAGCTTAGGACAGGGTACTAACTATGGCTACACCTTC. This translates into CASSLGQGTNYGYTF.

This chain connects TRBV7-2 to TRBJ2-3; 10 bases line up with TRBD2. CDR1 SGHTA and CDR2 FQGNSA come from the germline V gene. The V and J ends lost 5 bases and 0 bases, in that order; junction bases with no gene match: 5. The CDR3 runs 16 residues. The CDR3 nucleotides read TGTGCCAGCAGCCTTCGACTAGCGGGCAGCACAGATACGCAGTATTTT. Amino acid sequence: CASSLRLAGSTDTQYF.

V usage is TRBV25-1 and J usage is TRBJ2-1, with a tentative D call TRBD1 (6 bases). The CDR3 has 16 amino acids. Trimming stripped 3 bases from V and 1 base from J, with 13 bases between. Germline loops: CDR1 MGHDK, CDR2 SYGVNS. The CDR3 reads CASSDSTGMSYNEQFF. The CDR3 region has the DNA TGTGCCAGCAGTGATTCAACAGGGATGTCCTACAATGAGCAGTTCTTC.

The chain combines TRBV7-2 with TRBJ2-7; TRBD1 is a possible D gene (6 bases). Trimming stripped 3 bases from V and 3 bases from J, with 12 bases between. Germline-derived CDR1 and CDR2 are SGHTA and FQGNSA. This CDR3 is 14 amino acids long. As DNA, the CDR3 is TGTGCCAGCAGCTTCCCGGACAGTCGCTACGAGCAGTACTTC. It specifies CASSFPDSRYEQYF. Full variable domain (rest looked up from reference TRBV7-2 and TRBJ2-7): GAGVSQSPSNKVTEKGKDVELRCDPISGHTALYWYRQSLGQGLEFLIYFQGNSAPDKSGLPSDRFSAERTGGSVSTLTIQRTQQEDSAVYLCASSFPDSRYEQYFGPGTRLTVT.

With respect to this clone: Its ends do not fully match the called genes, so a read error is possible. The V and J genes are TRBV7-7 and TRBJ2-5; 10 positions match TRBD2. The length of the CDR3 is 14 residues. Germline V gene sequence: CDR1 SSHAT, CDR2 FNYEAQ (reference sequence). This chain's CDR3 is CASSLAGDVETQYF. The DNA for the CDR3 is TGTGCCAGCAGCCTAGCGGGAGATGTAGAGACCCAGTACTTC.

The V call is TRBV9, the J call TRBJ1-1; D is uncertain. Germline V gene sequence: CDR1 SGDLS, CDR2 YYNGEE. V was clipped by 2 bases and J by 3 bases, with 8 bases between them. The CDR3 is made up of 13 amino acids. The CDR3 spells CASSVWGDTEAFF. The CDR3 DNA is TGTGCCAGCAGCGTTTGGGGAGACACTGAAGCTTTCTTT.

V and J are TRBV9 and TRBJ2-1; D call uncertain. Germline V gene lookup returns CDR1 SGDLS and CDR2 YYNGEE. V gave up 3 bases and J gave up 5 bases, with 12 bases separating them. CDR3 length equals 14 residues. CDR3 DNA sequence: TGTGCCAGCAGCGGCGTGGCGGTCCACAATGAGCAGTTCTTC. It yields the protein CASSGVAVHNEQFF.

The chain has TRBV18 and TRBJ1-1; D might be TRBD1 (5 bases). The CDR3 has 13 residues. Per the germline V gene, CDR1 is KGHSH and CDR2 is LQKENI. V was shortened by 6 bases and J by 8 bases, with 16 bases between the two germline ends. In DNA, the CDR3 is TGTGCCAGCTCGAGAACAGGTTCATGGGAAGCTTTCTTT. Translated, it gives CASSRTGSWEAFF.